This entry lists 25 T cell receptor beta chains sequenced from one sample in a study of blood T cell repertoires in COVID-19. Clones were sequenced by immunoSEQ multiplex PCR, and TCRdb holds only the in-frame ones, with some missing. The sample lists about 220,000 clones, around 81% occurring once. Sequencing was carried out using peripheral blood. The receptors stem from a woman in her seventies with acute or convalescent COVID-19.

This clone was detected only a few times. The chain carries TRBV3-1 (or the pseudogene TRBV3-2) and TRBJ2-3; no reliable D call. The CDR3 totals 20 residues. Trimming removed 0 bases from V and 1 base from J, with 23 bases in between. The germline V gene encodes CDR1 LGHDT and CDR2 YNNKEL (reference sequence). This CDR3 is CASSQDIEDSELLRTDTQYF. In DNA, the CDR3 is TGTGCCAGCAGCCAAGATATCGAAGATAGTGAGCTACTCCGCACAGATACGCAGTATTTT.

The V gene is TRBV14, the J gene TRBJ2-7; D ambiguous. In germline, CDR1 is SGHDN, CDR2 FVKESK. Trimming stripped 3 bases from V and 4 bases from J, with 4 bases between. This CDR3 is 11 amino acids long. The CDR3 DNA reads TGTGCCAGCAGCCATAGTTACGAGCAGTACTTC. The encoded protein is CASSHSYEQYF. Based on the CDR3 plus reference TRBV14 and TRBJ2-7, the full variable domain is EAGVTQFPSHSVIEKGQTVTLRCDPISGHDNLYWYRRVMGKEIKFLLHFVKESKQDESGMPNNRFLAERTGGTYSTLKVQPAELEDSGVYFCASSHSYEQYFGPGTRLTVT.

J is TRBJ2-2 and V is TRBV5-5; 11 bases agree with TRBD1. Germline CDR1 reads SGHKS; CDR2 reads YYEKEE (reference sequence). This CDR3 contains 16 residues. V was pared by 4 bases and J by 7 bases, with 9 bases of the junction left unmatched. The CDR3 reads CASSATRDRGDGELFF. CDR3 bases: TGTGCCAGCAGCGCGACCCGGGACAGGGGGGACGGGGAGCTGTTTTTT.

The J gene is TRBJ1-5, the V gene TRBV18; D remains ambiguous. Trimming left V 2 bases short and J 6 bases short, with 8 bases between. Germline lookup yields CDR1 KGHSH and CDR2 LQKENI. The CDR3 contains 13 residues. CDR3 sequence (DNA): TGTGCCAGCTCACCAACAGAACGTCAGCCCCAGCATTTT. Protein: CASSPTERQPQHF.

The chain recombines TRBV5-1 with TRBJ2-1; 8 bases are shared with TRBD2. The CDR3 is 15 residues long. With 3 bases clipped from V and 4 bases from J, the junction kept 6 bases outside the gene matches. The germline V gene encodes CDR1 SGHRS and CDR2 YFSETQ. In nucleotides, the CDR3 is TGCGCCAGCAGCTCCGCGGGCGGGGGGTACAATGAGCAGTTCTTC. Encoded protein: CASSSAGGGYNEQFF. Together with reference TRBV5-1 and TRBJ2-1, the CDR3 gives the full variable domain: KAGVTQTPRYLIKTRGQQVTLSCSPISGHRSVSWYQQTPGQGLQFLFEYFSETQRNKGNFPGRFSGRQFSNSRSEMNVSTLELGDSALYLCASSSAGGGYNEQFFGPGTRLTVL.

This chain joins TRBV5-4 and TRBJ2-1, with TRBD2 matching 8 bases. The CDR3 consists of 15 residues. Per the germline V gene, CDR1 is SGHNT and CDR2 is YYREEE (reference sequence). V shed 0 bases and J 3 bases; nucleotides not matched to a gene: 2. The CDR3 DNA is TGTGCCAGCAGCTTGGAAGCGGGGGACTACAATGAGCAGTTCTTC. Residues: CASSLEAGDYNEQFF.

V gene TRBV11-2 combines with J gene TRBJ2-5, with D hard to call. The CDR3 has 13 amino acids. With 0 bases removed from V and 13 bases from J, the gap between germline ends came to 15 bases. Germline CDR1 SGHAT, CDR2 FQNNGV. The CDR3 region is CASSLEAAYPPYF. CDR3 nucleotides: TGTGCCAGCAGCTTAGAGGCAGCGTACCCCCCGTACTTC.

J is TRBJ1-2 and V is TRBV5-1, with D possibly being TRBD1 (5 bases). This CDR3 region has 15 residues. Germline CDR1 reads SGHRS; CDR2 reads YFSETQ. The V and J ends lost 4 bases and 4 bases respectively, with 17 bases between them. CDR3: CASSPQSDRFYGYTF. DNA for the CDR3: TGCGCCAGCAGCCCTCAAAGCGACAGATTCTATGGCTACACCTTC.

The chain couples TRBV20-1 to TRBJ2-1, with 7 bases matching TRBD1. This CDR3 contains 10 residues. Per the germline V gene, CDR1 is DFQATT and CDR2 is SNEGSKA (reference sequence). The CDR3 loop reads CRLRGNEQFF. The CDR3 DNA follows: TGCAGGCTCAGGGGGAATGAGCAGTTCTTC.

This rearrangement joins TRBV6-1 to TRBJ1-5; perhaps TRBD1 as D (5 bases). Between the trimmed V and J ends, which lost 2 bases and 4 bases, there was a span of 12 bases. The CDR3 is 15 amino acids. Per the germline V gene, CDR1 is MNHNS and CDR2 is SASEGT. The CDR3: CASSEMGGGNQPQHF. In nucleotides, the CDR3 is TGTGCCAGCAGTGAAATGGGGGGAGGAAATCAGCCCCAGCATTTT.

The CDR3 protein is CASSIEFAGELFF. In nucleotides, the CDR3 is TGTGCCAGTAGTATCGAGTTTGCTGGGGAGCTGTTTTTT. The genes are TRBV19 and TRBJ2-2; D is unclear. CDR3 size: 13 residues. Germline V gives CDR1 LNHDA, CDR2 SQIVND (reference sequence). Trimming took 3 bases from V and 8 from J, leaving 10 bases between them.

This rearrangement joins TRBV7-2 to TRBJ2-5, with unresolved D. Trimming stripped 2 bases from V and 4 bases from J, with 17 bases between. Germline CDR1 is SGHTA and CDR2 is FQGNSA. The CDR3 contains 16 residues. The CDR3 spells CASSLSTLGEIETQYF. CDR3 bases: TGTGCCAGCAGCTTAAGTACTCTCGGAGAGATAGAGACCCAGTACTTC.

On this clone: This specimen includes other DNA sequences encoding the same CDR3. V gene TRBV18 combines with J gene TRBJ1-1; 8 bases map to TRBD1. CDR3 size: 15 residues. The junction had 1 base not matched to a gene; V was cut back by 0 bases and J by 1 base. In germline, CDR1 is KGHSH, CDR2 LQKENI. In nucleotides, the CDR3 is TGTGCCAGCTCACCACCTCAGGGGGCGAACACTGAAGCTTTCTTT. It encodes CASSPPQGANTEAFF.

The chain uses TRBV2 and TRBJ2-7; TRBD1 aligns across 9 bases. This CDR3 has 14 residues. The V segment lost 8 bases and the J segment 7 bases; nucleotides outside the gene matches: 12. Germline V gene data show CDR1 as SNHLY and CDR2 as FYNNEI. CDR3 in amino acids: CASSTGTGRFEQYF. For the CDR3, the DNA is TGTGCCAGCTCCACCGGGACAGGGCGATTTGAGCAGTACTTC.

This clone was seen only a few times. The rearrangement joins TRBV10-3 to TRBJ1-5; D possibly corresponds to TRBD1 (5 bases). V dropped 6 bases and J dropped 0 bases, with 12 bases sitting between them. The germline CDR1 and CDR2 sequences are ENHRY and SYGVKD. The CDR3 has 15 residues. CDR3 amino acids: CAISVGLSSNQPQHF. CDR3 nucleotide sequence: TGTGCCATCAGCGTGGGACTGAGTAGCAATCAGCCCCAGCATTTT.

CDR3 loop: CASSLTGARNTEAFF. The CDR3 DNA sequence: TGTGCCAGCAGCCTCACAGGGGCGCGAAACACTGAAGCTTTCTTT. The rearrangement joins TRBV4-2 to TRBJ1-1; 7 bases align to TRBD1. This CDR3 is 15 amino acids long. The germline V gene has CDR1 LGHNA and CDR2 YNFKEQ. The V gene end was trimmed by 4 bases and the J gene end by 2 bases; junction bases not matched to a gene: 7.

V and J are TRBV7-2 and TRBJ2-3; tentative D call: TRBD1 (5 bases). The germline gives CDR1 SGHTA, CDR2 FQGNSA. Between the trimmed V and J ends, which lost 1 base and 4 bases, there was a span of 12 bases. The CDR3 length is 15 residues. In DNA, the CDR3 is TGTGCCAGCAGCTTAGAGGCCAGGGTGGCAGATACGCAGTATTTT. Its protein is CASSLEARVADTQYF.

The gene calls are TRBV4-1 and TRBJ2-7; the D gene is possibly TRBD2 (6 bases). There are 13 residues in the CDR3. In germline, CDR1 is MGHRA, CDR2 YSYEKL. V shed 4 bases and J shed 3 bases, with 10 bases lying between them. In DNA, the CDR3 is TGCGCCAGCAGCCTCCGGGAGAGCTACGAGCAGTACTTC. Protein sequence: CASSLRESYEQYF.

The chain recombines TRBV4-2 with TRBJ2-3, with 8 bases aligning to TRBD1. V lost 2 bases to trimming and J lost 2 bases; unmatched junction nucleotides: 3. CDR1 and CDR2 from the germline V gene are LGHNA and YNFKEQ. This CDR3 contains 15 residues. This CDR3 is CASSQTGGTTDTQYF. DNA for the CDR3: TGTGCCAGCAGCCAAACAGGGGGTACCACAGATACGCAGTATTTT.

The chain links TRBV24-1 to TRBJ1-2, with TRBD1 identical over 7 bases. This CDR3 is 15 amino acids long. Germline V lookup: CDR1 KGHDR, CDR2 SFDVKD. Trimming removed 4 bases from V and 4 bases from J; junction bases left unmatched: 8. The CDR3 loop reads CATSDARGLGYGYTF. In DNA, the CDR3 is TGTGCCACCAGTGACGCTAGGGGGCTGGGCTATGGCTACACCTTC.

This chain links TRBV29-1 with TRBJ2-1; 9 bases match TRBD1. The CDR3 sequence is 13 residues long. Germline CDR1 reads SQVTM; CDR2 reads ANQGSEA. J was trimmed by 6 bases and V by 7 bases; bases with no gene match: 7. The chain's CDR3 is CSERGTGSNEQFF. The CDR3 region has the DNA TGCAGCGAACGGGGGACAGGGAGCAATGAGCAGTTCTTC.

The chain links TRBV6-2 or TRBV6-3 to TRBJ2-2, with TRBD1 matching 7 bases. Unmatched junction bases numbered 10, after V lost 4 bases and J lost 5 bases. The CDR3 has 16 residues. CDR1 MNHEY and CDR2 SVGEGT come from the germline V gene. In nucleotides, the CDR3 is TGTGCCAGCAGTTTACGACGACAGGGTTTAACCGGGGAGCTGTTTTTT. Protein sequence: CASSLRRQGLTGELFF.

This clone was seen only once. In nucleotides, the CDR3 is TGTGCCATCCAGGGGGCGAATAGCAATCAGCCCCAGCATTTT. Amino acids: CAIQGANSNQPQHF. This rearrangement joins TRBV10-3 to TRBJ1-5; 8 bases fit TRBD1. CDR3 length: 14 residues. The J segment lost 0 bases and the V segment lost 8 bases, leaving 3 bases of the junction unmatched. Germline lookup yields CDR1 ENHRY and CDR2 SYGVKD.

The CDR3: CSASPLAGARRGYQETQYF. CDR3 nucleotides: TGCAGTGCTAGTCCCCTAGCGGGGGCACGGAGAGGGTACCAAGAGACCCAGTACTTC. The V and J genes are TRBV20-1 and TRBJ2-5, with TRBD2 matching 10 bases. The CDR3 is 19 residues long. Looked up from germline, CDR1 is DFQATT and CDR2 is SNEGSKA (reference sequence). Losses at the gene ends were 3 bases for V and 0 bases for J; bases not matched to a gene: 16.

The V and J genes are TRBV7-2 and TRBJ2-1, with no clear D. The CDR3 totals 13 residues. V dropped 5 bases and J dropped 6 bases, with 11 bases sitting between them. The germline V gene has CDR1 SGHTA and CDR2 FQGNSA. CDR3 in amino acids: CASSPRPANEQFF. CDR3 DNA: TGTGCCAGCAGCCCGCGGCCGGCCAATGAGCAGTTCTTC.